Sequencing of this TCR beta chain was carried out in a study of shared clonotypes between healthy human individuals. The CDR3 sequence is 14 residues long. Germline values: CDR1 SGHVS, CDR2 FNYEAQ. Losses at the gene ends were 5 bases for V and 7 bases for J; bases not matched to a gene: 11. Naive CD8 cells, CD45RO-negative and positively selected for CCR7, excluded terminally differentiated effector memory CD45RA+ cells. Measured with immunoSEQ multiplex PCR; TCRdb has only the in-frame clones, and not every one. This table has roughly 2.1 million clones, 85% to 95% appearing once. Sequenced sample: naive CD8+ T cells from PBMCs. This sequence originates from a man aged 18 to 29 in good health. Some clones in this sample may be carry-over from other donors' samples. V gene TRBV7-6 combines with J gene TRBJ2-7, with 7 bases aligning to TRBD2. The CDR3 DNA reads as TGTGCCAGCAGCGTCGGGACTAACCGAAGGGAGCAGTACTTC. Amino acids: CASSVGTNRREQYF.